Below, 12 T cell receptor beta chains from the same sample are listed, as sequenced in a study of T cells in women clearing cervical HPV infection. Sequenced by immunoSEQ multiplex PCR; TCRdb stores in-frame clones only, minus some. This listing includes about 30,000 clones. Sequenced material: blood buffy coat. These receptors were taken from a woman aged 18 to 75 with a cervical HPV16 infection that either progressed to CIN3+ or cleared (not recorded which).

Worth noting for this clone: The read ends 3 residues before the CDR3 terminus; that terminus is restored from the germline J gene. This sequence joins TRBV6-4 and TRBJ1-6; tentatively, D is TRBD1 (5 bases). Germline V gene data show CDR1 as MRHNA and CDR2 as SNTAGT. This CDR3 contains 13 residues. With 1 base removed from V and 10 bases from J, the gap between germline ends came to 8 bases. The CDR3 DNA, read in part, is TGTGCCAGCAGTGACTGGGAGGGGTCACCC. Protein sequence: CASSDWEGSP. In full, the CDR3 is CASSDWEGSPLHF.

Note on this clone: The CDR3 end is not reached by the read, which stops 3 residues before it; the germline J gene fills it in. J is TRBJ1-4 and V is TRBV7-8, with 9 bases lining up with TRBD1. Per the germline V gene, CDR1 is SGHVS and CDR2 is FQNEAQ. The CDR3 runs to 14 residues. The trim removed 7 bases at V and 6 bases at J, leaving 6 bases unmatched. CDR3 bases read: TGTGCCAGCACATGGGACAGGGTGGATGAAAAA. Translation: CASTWDRVDEK. The whole CDR3 region reads CASTWDRVDEKLFF. Using reference TRBV7-8 and TRBJ1-4 for the parts outside the CDR3, the full variable domain is GAGVSQSPRYKVAKRGQDVALRCDPISGHVSLFWYQQALGQGPEFLTYFQNEAQLDKSGLPSDRFFAERPEGSVSTLKIQRTQQEDSAVYLCASTWDRVDEKLFFGSGTQLSVL.

A note on this clone: The read falls 3 residues short of the CDR3 end, and the missing part is taken from the germline J gene. The chain uses TRBV5-6 and TRBJ2-5; perhaps TRBD2 as D (6 bases). Deletions cut 0 bases from V and 1 base from J, with 7 bases between. Per germline, CDR1 SGHDT and CDR2 YYEEEE. This CDR3 is 14 amino acids long. This chain's CDR3 is CASSLASVQETQYF. Partial CDR3 DNA: TGTGCCAGCAGCTTGGCTAGCGTCCAAGAGACC.

This chain's CDR3 is CAWSAYRADGYTF. CDR3 DNA (partial): TGTGCCTGGAGTGCTTACAGGGCTGATGGC. This chain joins TRBV30 and TRBJ1-2; tentative D call: TRBD1 (6 bases). The CDR3 end is not reached by the read, which stops 3 residues before it; the germline J gene fills it in. With 1 base removed from V and 6 bases from J, the gap between germline ends came to 12 bases. Germline loops: CDR1 GTSNPN, CDR2 SVGIG (reference sequence). The CDR3 is 13 amino acids.

Note on this clone: With the read ending 3 residues before the CDR3 end, the germline J gene is used to fill in that end. This chain uses TRBV6-2 or TRBV6-3 with TRBJ2-7, with 7 nucleotides matching TRBD1. The CDR3 is 12 residues long. The V and J ends lost 6 bases and 6 bases, in that order; junction bases with no gene match: 5. Germline loops: CDR1 MNHEY, CDR2 SVGEGT. CDR3 protein: CASRQGRAEQYF. CDR3 bases read: TGTGCCAGCAGACAGGGGCGTGCCGAG.

As for this clone: Read coverage stops 3 residues before the CDR3 terminus; the germline J gene supplies the remainder. This rearrangement joins TRBV5-1 to TRBJ2-7, with 9 bases that match TRBD2. There are 17 residues in the CDR3. V lost 1 base and J lost 6; bases outside the gene matches: 14. The germline CDR1 and CDR2 sequences are SGHRS and YFSETQ. Here the CDR3 reads CASSLSQPPARGGEQYF. The DNA read from the CDR3 is TGCGCCAGCAGCTTGTCCCAGCCCCCGGCGCGGGGGGGCGAG.

With regard to this clone: From the germline J gene comes the end of the CDR3, since the read stops 3 residues before it. The chain joins TRBV14 to TRBJ1-1; no reliable D call. V dropped 1 base and J dropped 0 bases, with 12 bases sitting between them. The germline V gene encodes CDR1 SGHDN and CDR2 FVKESK. This CDR3 has 16 amino acids. The sequenced part of the CDR3 DNA is TGTGCCAGCAGCCAAGGTCAGACTATCATGAACACTGAA. This encodes CASSQGQTIMNTE. The whole CDR3 sequence is CASSQGQTIMNTEAFF.

Partial CDR3 DNA: TGTGCCAGCAGTTCCACCCGACGGGCG. Translation: CASSSTRRA. Given in full, the CDR3 is CASSSTRRAQYF. V usage is TRBV12-3 or TRBV12-4 and J usage is TRBJ2-3; D is unresolved. The read terminates 3 residues ahead of where the CDR3 ends, so the germline J gene completes it. This CDR3 is 12 amino acids long.

In the case of this clone: Read coverage stops 3 residues before the CDR3 terminus; the germline J gene supplies the remainder. This rearrangement joins TRBV19 to TRBJ1-3; D possibly corresponds to TRBD1 (6 bases). The CDR3 runs to 13 residues. Deletions cut 6 bases from V and 6 bases from J, with 12 bases between. Germline V gene data show CDR1 as LNHDA and CDR2 as SQIVND (reference sequence). The part of the CDR3 DNA that was read is TGTGCCAGTAGGGAACAGGGTGAAAACACC. Amino acids: CASREQGENT. The whole CDR3 region reads CASREQGENTIYF.

Regarding this clone: The CDR3 end is not reached by the read, which stops 3 residues before it; the germline J gene fills it in. The chain links TRBV7-6 to TRBJ1-4; no definite D call. V was pared by 6 bases and J by 0 bases, with 11 bases between. Per the germline V gene, CDR1 is SGHVS and CDR2 is FNYEAQ. The CDR3 totals 15 residues. The CDR3 protein is CASRPTGATNEKLFF. The sequenced CDR3 bases are TGTGCCAGCAGACCGACGGGTGCAACTAATGAAAAA.

Comments on this clone: The CDR3 goes on 3 residues after the read ends, and that part is filled in from the germline J gene. This sequence joins TRBV9 and TRBJ2-3; the D is unclear. The CDR3 loop spans 13 amino acids. With 4 bases removed from V and 5 bases from J, the gap between germline ends came to 11 bases. Germline V lookup: CDR1 SGDLS, CDR2 YYNGEE. The CDR3 region is CASSPVRVDTQYF. CDR3 DNA (partial): TGTGCCAGCAGCCCAGTTCGAGTAGATACG.

In the case of this clone: The read stops 3 residues short of the end of the CDR3; the missing end is completed from the germline J gene. V is TRBV19 and J is TRBJ2-7; tentatively, D is TRBD1 (6 bases). The germline V gene has CDR1 LNHDA and CDR2 SQIVND (reference sequence). The CDR3 extends over 15 amino acids. Between the trimmed V and J ends, which lost 4 bases and 2 bases, there was a span of 15 bases. The covered CDR3 bases are TGTGCCAGTAGTAGTCACGCAGGGGTCGCCTACGAG. This translates into CASSSHAGVAYE. The full CDR3 is CASSSHAGVAYEQYF.